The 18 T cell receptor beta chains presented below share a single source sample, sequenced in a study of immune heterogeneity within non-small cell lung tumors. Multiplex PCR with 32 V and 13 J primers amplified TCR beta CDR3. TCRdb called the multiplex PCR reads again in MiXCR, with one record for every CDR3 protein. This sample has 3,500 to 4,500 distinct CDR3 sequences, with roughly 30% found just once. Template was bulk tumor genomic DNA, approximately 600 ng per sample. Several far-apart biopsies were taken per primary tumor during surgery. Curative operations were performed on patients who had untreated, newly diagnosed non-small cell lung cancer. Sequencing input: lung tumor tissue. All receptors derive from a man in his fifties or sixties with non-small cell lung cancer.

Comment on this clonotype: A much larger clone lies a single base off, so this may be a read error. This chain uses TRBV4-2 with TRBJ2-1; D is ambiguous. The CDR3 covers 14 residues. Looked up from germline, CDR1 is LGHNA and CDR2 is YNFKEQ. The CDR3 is CASSQDLRLNEKFF. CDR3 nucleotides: TGTGCCAGCAGCCAAGATCTAAGGCTCAATGAGAAGTTCTTC.

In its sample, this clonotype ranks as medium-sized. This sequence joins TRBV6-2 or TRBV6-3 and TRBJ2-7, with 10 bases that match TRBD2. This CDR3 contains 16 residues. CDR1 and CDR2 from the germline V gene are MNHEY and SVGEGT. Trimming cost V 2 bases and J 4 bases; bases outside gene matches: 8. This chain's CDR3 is CASSYKELAGLYEQYF. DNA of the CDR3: TGTGCCAGCAGTTACAAGGAACTAGCGGGATTGTACGAGCAGTACTTC.

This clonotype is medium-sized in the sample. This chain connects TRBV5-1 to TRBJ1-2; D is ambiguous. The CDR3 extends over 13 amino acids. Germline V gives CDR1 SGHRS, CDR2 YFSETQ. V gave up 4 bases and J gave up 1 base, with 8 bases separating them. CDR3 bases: TGCGCCAGCAGCCCCCAAAGTAACTATGGCTACACCTTC. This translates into CASSPQSNYGYTF.

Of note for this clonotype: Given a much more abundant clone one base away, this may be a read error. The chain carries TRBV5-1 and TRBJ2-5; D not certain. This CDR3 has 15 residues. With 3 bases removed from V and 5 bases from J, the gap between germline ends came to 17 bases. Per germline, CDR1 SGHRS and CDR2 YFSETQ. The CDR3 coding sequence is TGCGCCAGCAGCTGGGGTGTCAGGAGTCAGGAGACCCAGTACTTC. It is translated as CASSWGVRSQETQYF.

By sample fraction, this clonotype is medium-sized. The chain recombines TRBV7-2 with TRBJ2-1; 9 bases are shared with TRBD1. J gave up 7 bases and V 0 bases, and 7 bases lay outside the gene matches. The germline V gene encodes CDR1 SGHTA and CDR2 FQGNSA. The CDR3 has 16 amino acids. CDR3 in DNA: TGTGCCAGCAGCTTAGCGGGGACAGGGCTGGTAAATGAGCAGTTCTTC. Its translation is CASSLAGTGLVNEQFF.

This CDR3 reads CASSGINQPQHF. DNA of the CDR3: TGTGCCAGTTCCGGGATCAATCAGCCCCAGCATTTT. The chain carries TRBV19 and TRBJ1-5; D is unresolved. The V gene's germline CDR1 is LNHDA and CDR2 SQIVND (reference sequence). The CDR3 consists of 12 residues. The V end lost 8 bases, the J end lost 3 bases, and 8 bases lay between the germline ends.

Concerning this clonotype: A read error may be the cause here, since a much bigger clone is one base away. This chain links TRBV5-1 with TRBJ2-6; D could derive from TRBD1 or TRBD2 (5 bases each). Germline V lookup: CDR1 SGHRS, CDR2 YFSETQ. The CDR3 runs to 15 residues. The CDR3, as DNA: TGCGCCAGCAGCGCCGGGTCTCTCGGGGCCAACATCCTGACTTTC. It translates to CASSAGSLGANILTF.

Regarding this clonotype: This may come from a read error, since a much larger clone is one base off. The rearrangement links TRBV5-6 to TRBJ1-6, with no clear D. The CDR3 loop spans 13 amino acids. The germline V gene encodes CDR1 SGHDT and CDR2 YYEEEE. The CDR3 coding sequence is TGTGACAGCAGCCCCGGGGATAATTCACCCCTCCACTTT. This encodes CDSSPGDNSPLHF.

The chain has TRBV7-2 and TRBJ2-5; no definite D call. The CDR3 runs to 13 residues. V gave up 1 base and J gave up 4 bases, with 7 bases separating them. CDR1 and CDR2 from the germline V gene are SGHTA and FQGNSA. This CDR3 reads CASSLVFLETQYF. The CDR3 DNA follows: TGTGCCAGCAGCTTAGTTTTTTTAGAGACCCAGTACTTC.

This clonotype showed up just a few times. The CDR3 region has the DNA TGTGCCAGCAGTTATGTAGCGGGAGGATTCACAGATACGCAGTATTTT. As protein: CASSYVAGGFTDTQYF. V and J are TRBV5-6 and TRBJ2-3; the match to TRBD2 covers 10 bases. Unmatched junction bases numbered 8, after V lost 5 bases and J lost 2 bases. This CDR3 region has 16 residues. CDR1 SGHDT and CDR2 YYEEEE come from the germline V gene. The complete variable domain, with remaining parts taken from reference TRBV5-6 and TRBJ2-3, reads DAGVTQSPTHLIKTRGQQVTLRCSPKSGHDTVSWYQQALGQGPQFIFQYYEEEERQRGNFPDRFSGHQFPNYSSELNVNALLLGDSALYLCASSYVAGGFTDTQYFGPGTRLTVL.

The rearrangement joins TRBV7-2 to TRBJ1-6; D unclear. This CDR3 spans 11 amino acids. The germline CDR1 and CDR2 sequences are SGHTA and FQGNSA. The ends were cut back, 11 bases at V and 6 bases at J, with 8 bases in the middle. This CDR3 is CALLGNSPLHF. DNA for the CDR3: TGTGCCCTCCTCGGTAATTCACCCCTCCACTTT.

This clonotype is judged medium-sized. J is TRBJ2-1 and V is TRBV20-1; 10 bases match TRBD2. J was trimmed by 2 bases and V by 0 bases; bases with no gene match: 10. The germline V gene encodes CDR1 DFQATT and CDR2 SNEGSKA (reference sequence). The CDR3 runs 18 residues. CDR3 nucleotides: TGCAGTGCTAGAGATTTCAGGACTAGCGGAGCCACCTACAATGAGCAGTTCTTC. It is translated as CSARDFRTSGATYNEQFF.

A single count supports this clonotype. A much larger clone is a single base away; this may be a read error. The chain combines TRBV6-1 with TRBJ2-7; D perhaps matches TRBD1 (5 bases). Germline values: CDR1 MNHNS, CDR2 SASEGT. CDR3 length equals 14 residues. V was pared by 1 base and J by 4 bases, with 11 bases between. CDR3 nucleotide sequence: TGTGCCAGCAGTGAAGGGAAAGGGGTTTACGAGCAGTACTTC. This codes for CASSEGKGVYEQYF.

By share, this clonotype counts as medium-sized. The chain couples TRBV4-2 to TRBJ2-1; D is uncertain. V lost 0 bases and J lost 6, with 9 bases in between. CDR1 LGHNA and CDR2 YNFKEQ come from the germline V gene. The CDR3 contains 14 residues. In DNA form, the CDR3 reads TGTGCCAGCAGCCAAGATCTAAGGCTCAATGAGCAGTTCTTC. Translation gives CASSQDLRLNEQFF.

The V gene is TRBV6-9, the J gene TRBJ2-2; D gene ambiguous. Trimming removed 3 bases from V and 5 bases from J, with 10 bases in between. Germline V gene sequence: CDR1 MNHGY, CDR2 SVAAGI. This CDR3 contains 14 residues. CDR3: CASSYDRFTGELFF. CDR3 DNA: TGTGCCAGCAGTTACGATCGTTTTACCGGGGAGCTGTTTTTT.

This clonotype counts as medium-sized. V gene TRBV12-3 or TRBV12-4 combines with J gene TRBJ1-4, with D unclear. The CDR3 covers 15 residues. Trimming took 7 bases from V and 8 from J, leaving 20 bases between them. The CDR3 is CASTERRGQGEKLFF. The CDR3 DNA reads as TGTGCCAGCACGGAAAGACGGGGTCAAGGAGAAAAACTGTTTTTT.

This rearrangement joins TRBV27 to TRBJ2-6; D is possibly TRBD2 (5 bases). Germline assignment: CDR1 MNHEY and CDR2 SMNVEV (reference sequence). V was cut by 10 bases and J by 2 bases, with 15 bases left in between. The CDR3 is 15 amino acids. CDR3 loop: CANSPRVAGANVLTF. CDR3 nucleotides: TGTGCCAACAGCCCGAGGGTTGCTGGGGCCAACGTCCTGACTTTC.

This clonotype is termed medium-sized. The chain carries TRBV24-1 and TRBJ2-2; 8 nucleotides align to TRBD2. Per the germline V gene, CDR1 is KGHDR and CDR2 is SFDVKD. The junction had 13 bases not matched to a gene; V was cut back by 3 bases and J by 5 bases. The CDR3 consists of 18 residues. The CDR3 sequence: CATSDPPGGSGRTGELFF. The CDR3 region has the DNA TGTGCCACCAGTGATCCCCCGGGTGGGAGCGGGAGAACCGGGGAGCTGTTTTTT.